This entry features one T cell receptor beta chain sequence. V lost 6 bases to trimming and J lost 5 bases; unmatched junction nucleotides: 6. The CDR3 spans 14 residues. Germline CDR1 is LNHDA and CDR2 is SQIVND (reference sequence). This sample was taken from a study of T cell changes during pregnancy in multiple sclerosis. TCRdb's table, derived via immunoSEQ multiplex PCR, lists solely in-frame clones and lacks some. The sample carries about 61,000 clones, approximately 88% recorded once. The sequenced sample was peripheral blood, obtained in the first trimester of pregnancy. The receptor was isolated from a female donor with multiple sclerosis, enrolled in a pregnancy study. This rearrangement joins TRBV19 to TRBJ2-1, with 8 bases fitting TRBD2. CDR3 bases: TGTGCCAGTAGCCAGACTAGCGCTAACAATGAGCAGTTCTTC. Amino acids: CASSQTSANNEQFF.